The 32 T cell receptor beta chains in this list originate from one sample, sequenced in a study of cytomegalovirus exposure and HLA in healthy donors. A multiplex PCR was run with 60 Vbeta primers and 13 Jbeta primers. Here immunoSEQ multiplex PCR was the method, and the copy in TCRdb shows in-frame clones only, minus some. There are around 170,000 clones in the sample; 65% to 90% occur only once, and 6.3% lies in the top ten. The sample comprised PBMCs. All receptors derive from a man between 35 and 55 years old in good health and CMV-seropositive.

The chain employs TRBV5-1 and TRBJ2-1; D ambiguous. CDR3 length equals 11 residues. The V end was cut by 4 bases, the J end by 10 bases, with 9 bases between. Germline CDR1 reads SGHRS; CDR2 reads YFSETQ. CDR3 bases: TGCGCCAGCAGCGACGTCAGGGAGCAGTTCTTC. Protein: CASSDVREQFF.

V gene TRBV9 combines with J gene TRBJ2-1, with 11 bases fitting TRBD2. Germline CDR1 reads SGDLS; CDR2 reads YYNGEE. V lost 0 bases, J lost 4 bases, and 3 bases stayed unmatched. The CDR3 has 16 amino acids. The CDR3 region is CASSVELAGVYNEQFF. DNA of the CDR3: TGTGCCAGCAGCGTAGAACTAGCGGGGGTATACAATGAGCAGTTCTTC. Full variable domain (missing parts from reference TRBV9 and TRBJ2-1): DSGVTQTPKHLITATGQRVTLRCSPRSGDLSVYWYQQSLDQGLQFLIQYYNGEERAKGNILERFSAQQFPDLHSELNLSSLELGDSALYFCASSVELAGVYNEQFFGPGTRLTVL.

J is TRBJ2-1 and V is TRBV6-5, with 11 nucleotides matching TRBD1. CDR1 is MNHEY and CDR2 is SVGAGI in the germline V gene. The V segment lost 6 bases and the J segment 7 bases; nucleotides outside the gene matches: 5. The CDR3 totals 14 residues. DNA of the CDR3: TGTGCCAGCAGAAGGACAGGGGGCTCGAATGAGCAGTTCTTC. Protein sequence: CASRRTGGSNEQFF.

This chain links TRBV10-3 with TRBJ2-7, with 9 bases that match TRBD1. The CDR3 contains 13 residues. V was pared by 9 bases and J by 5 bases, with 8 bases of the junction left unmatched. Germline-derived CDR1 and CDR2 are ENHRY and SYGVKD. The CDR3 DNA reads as TGTGCCATAAGCGGACAGGGGCTCAACGAGCAGTACTTC. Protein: CAISGQGLNEQYF.

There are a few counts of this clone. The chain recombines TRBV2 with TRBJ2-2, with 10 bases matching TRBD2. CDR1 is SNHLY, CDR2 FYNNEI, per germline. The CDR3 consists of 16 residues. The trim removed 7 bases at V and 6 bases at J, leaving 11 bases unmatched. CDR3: CASKREGAILAGELFF. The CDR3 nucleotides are TGTGCCAGCAAGCGGGAGGGGGCGATTTTGGCCGGGGAGCTGTTTTTT.

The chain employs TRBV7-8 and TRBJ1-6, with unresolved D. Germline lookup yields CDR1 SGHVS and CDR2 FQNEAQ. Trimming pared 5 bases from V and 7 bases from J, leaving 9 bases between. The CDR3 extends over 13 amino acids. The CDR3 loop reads CASSPNLNSPLHF. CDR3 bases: TGTGCCAGCAGCCCTAATCTGAATTCACCCCTCCACTTT.

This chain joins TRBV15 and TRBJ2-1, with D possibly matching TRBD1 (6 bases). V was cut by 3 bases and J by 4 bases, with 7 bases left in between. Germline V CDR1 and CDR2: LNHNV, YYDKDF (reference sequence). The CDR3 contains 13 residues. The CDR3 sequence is CATSSGQYNEQFF. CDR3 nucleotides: TGTGCCACCAGCAGTGGACAGTACAATGAGCAGTTCTTC.

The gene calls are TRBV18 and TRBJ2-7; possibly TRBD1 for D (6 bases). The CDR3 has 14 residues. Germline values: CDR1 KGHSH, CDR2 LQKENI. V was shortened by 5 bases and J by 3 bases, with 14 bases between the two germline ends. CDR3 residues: CASSVDSLLYEQYF. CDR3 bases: TGTGCCAGCTCAGTGGACAGCCTGCTCTACGAGCAGTACTTC. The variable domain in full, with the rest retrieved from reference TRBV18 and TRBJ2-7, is NAGVMQNPRHLVRRRGQEARLRCSPMKGHSHVYWYRQLPEEGLKFMVYLQKENIIDESGMPKERFSAEFPKEGPSILRIQQVVRGDSAAYFCASSVDSLLYEQYFGPGTRLTVT.

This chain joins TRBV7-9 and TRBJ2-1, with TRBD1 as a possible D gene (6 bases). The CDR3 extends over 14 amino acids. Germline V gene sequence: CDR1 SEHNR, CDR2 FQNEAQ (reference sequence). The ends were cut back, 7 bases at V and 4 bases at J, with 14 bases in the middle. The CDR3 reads CASTEVGQYNEQFF. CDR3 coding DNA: TGTGCCAGCACCGAAGTAGGACAGTACAATGAGCAGTTCTTC.

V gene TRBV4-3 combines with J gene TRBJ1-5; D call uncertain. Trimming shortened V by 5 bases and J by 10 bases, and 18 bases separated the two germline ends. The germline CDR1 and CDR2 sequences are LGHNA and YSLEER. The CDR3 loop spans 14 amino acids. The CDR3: CASSGRVYGDPQHF. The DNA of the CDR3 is TGCGCCAGCAGCGGCCGGGTTTACGGTGATCCCCAGCATTTT.

CDR3 in amino acids: CASSVGGPSYEQYF. The CDR3 DNA follows: TGTGCCAGCAGCGTAGGGGGGCCGAGCTACGAGCAGTACTTC. This chain uses TRBV9 with TRBJ2-7; TRBD1 might be the D (6 bases). The V gene's germline CDR1 is SGDLS and CDR2 YYNGEE. The CDR3 runs 14 residues. V was trimmed by 0 bases and J by 3 bases, leaving 10 bases between them.

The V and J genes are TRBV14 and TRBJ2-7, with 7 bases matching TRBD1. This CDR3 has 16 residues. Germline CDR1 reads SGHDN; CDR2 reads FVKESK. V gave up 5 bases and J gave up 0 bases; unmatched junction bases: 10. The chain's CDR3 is CASSLSGQDLSYEQYF. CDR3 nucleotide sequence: TGTGCCAGCAGCTTAAGCGGACAGGACCTCTCCTACGAGCAGTACTTC.

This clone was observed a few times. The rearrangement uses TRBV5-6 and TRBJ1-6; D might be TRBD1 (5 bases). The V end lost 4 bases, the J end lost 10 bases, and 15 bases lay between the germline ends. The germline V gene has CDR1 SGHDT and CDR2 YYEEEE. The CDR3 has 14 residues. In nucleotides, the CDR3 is TGTGCCAGCAGCGAACACCAGGGAGGCTCACCCCTCCACTTT. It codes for CASSEHQGGSPLHF.

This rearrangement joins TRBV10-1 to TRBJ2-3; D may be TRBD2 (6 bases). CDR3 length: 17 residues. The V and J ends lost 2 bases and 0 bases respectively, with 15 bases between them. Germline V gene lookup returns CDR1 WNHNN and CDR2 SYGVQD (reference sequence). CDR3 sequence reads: CASSEMDSGTSTDTQYF. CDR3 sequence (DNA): TGCGCCAGCAGTGAGATGGACTCTGGGACTAGCACAGATACGCAGTATTTT.

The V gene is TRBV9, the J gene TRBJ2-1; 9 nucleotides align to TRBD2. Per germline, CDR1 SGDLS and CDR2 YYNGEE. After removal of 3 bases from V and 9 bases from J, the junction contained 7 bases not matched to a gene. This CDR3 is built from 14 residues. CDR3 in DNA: TGTGCCAGCAGCGAGATAGCGGGGGAGGTTGAGCAGTTCTTC. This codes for CASSEIAGEVEQFF.

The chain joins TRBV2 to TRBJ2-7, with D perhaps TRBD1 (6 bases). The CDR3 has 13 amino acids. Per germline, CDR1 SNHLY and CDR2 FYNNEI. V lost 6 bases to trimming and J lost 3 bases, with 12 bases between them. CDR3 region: CASRATGSYEQYF. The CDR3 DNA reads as TGTGCCAGCAGGGCTACAGGGAGCTACGAGCAGTACTTC.

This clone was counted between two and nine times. The CDR3 sequence: CASSPNNRDSQETQYF. DNA of the CDR3: TGTGCCAGCAGCCCCAATAACCGGGACAGCCAAGAGACCCAGTACTTC. This chain joins TRBV9 and TRBJ2-5, with 7 bases aligning to TRBD1. With 4 bases clipped from V and 1 base from J, the junction kept 10 bases outside the gene matches. The germline CDR1 and CDR2 sequences are SGDLS and YYNGEE. The CDR3 has 16 amino acids.

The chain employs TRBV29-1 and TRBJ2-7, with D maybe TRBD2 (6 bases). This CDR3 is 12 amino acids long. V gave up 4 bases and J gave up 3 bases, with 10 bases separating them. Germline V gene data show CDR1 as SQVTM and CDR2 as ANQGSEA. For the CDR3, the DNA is TGCAGCGTTGCCCCCGGGGGCTACGAGCAGTACTTC. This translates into CSVAPGGYEQYF.

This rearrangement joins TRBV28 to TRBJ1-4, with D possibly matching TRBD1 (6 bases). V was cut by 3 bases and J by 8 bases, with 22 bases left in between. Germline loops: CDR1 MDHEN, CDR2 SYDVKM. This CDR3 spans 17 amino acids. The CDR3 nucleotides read TGTGCCAGCAGTTTCGACTTTACAGGGCCGGGAAAAGAAAAACTGTTTTTT. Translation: CASSFDFTGPGKEKLFF.

CDR3 protein: CASKTGTVGYEQYF. The CDR3 DNA reads TGTGCCAGCAAAACCGGGACAGTGGGTTACGAGCAGTACTTC. The chain carries TRBV27 and TRBJ2-7; 7 positions agree with TRBD1. CDR1 and CDR2 (germline): MNHEY, SMNVEV (reference sequence). J lost 4 bases, V lost 7 bases, and 10 bases had no gene match. The CDR3 length is 14 residues.

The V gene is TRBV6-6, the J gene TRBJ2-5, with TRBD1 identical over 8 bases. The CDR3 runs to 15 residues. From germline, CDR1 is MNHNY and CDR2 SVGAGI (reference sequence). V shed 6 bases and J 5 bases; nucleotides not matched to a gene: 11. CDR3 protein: CASRRFSGQGETQYF. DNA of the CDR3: TGTGCCAGCAGACGTTTTTCTGGACAGGGCGAGACCCAGTACTTC.

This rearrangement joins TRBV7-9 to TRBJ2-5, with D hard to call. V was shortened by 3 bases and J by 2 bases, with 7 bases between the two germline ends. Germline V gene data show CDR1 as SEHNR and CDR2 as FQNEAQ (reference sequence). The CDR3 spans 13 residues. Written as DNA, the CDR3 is TGTGCCAGCAGCTTCAGTAATCAAGAGACCCAGTACTTC. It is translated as CASSFSNQETQYF. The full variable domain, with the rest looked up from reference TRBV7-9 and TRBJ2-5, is DTGVSQNPRHKITKRGQNVTFRCDPISEHNRLYWYRQTLGQGPEFLTYFQNEAQLEKSRLLSDRFSAERPKGSFSTLEIQRTEQGDSAMYLCASSFSNQETQYFGPGTRLLVL.

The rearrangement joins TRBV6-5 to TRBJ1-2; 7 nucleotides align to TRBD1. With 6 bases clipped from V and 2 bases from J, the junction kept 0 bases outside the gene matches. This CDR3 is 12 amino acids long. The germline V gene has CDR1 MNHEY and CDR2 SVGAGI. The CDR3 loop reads CASRTGNYGYTF. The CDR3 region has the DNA TGTGCCAGCAGGACAGGGAACTATGGCTACACCTTC.

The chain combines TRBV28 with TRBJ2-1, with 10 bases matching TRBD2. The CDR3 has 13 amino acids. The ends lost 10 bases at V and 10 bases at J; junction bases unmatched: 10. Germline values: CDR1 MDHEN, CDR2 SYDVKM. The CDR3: CATDFYSGGEQFF. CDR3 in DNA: TGTGCCACCGATTTTTATAGCGGGGGGGAGCAGTTCTTC.

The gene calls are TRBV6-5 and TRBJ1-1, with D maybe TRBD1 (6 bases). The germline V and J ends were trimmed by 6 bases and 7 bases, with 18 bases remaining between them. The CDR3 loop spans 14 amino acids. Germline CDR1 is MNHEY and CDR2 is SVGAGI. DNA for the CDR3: TGTGCCAGCAGCCTTGGGAGGGGGGCCGGTGAAGCTTTCTTT. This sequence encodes CASSLGRGAGEAFF.

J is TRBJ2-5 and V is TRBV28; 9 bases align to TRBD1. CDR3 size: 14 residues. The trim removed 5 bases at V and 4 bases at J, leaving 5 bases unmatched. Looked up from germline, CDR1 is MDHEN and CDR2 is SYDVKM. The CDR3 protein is CASSGQGWGETQYF. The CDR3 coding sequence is TGTGCCAGCAGTGGACAGGGGTGGGGAGAGACCCAGTACTTC.

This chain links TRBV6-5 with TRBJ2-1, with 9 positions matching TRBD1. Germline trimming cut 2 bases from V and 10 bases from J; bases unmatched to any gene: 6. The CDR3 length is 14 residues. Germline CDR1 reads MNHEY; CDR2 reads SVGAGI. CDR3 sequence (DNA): TGTGCCAGCAGTTACACGGGACAGGGTGGCGAGCAGTTCTTC. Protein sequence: CASSYTGQGGEQFF.

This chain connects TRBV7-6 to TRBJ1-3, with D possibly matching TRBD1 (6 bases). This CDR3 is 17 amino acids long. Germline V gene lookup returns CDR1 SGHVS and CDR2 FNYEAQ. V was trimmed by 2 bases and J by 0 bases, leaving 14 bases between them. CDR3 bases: TGTGCCAGCAGCTTATTAGTGGGGGCCAACTCTGGAAACACCATATATTTT. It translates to CASSLLVGANSGNTIYF.

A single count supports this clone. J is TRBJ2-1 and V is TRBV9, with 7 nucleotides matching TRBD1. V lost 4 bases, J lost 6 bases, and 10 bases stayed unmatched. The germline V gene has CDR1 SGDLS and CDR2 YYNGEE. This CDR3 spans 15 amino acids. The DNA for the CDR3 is TGTGCCAGCAGCACACTCTCCGGGACAGCCAATGAGCAGTTCTTC. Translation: CASSTLSGTANEQFF.

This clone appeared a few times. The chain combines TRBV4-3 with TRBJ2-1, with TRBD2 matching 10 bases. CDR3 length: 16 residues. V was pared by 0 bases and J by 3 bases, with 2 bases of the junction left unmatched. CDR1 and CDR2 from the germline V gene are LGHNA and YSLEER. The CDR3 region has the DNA TGCGCCAGCAGCCAAGATCTAGCGGGGGACTACAATGAGCAGTTCTTC. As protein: CASSQDLAGDYNEQFF.

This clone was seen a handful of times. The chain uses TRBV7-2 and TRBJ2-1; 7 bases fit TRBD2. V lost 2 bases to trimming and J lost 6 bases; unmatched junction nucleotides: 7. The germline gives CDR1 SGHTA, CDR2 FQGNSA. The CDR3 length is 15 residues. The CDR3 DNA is TGTGCCAGCAGCTTATCGGGGGGAGTTTTCAATGAGCAGTTCTTC. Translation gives CASSLSGGVFNEQFF.

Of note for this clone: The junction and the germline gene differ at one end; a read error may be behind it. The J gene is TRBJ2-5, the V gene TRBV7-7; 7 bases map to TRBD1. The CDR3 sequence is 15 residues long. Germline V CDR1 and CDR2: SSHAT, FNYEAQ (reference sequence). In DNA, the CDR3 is TGTGCTAGCAGCGCCTCCGACAGGGTTCAAGAGACCCAGTACTTC. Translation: CASSASDRVQETQYF.